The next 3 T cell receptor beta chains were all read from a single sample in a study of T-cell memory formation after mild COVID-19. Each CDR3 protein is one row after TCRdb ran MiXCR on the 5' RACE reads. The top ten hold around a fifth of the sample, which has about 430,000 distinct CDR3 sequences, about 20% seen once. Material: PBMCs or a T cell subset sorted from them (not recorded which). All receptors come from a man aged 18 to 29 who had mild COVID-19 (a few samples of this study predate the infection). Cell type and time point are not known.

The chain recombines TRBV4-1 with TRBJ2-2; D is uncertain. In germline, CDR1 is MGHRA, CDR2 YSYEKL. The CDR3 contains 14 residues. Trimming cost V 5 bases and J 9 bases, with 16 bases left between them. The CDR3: CASSRPATLRELFF. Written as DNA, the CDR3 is TGCGCCAGCAGCAGGCCGGCTACCTTACGGGAGCTGTTTTTT.

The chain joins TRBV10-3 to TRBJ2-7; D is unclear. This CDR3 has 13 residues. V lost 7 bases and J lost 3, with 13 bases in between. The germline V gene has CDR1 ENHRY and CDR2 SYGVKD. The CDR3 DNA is TGTGCCATCATTGACCGCCTCAACTACGAGCAGTACTTC. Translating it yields CAIIDRLNYEQYF.

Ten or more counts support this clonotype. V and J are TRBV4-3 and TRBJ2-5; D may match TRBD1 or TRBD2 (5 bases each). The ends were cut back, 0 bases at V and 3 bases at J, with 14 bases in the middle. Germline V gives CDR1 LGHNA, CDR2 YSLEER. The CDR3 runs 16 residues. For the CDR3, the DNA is TGCGCCAGCAGCCAAGAAGCGAGGGTCAGGGAAGAGACCCAGTACTTC. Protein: CASSQEARVREETQYF.